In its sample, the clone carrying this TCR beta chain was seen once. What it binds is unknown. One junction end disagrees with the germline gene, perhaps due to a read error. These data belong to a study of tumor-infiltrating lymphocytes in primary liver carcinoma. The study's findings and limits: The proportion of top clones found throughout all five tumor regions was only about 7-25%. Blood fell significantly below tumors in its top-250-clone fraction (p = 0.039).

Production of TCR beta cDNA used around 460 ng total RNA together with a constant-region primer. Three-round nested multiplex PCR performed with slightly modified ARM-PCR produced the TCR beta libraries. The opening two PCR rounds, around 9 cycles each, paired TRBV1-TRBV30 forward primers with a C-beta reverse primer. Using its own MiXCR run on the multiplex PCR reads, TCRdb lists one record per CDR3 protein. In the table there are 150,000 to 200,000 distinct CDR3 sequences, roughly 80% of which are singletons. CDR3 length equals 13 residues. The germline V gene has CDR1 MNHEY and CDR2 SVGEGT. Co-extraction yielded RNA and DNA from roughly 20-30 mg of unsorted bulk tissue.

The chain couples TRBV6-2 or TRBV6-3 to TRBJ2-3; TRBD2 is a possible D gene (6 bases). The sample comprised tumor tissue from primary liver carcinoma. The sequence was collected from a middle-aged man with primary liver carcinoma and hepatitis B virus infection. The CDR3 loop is CVSREVRTDTQYF. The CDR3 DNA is TGTGTCAGCAGGGAGGTTAGAACAGATACGCAGTATTTT.